The rows below give T cell receptor beta chains drawn from one sample of a study of post-analysis software for immune sequencing data. In TCRdb, the PCR reads were re-called with MiXCR into one record per CDR3 protein. The sample yields 700,000 to 900,000 distinct CDR3 sequences, 40% to 55% seen once. Sequencing was performed on blood. These receptors originate from a girl under 18 with multiple sclerosis. The CDR3 runs from the conserved cysteine through the conserved F or W. D genes are given only for firm matches. Clone size is shown for a subset of rows, as once, few, many or a class of expanded clone.

j_call d_call v_call clone_size cdr3_aa cdr3_nt
TRBJ2-7 TRBD2 TRBV6-6 once CASSWWGGRVGHEQYF TGTGCCAGCAGTTGGTGGGGCGGGAGGGTCGGCCACGAGCAGTACTTC
TRBJ2-7 . TRBV12-3/TRBV12-4 . CASRKSPGRGTYEQYF TGTGCCAGCAGGAAGAGTCCGGGACGGGGAACCTACGAGCAGTACTTC
TRBJ2-1 . TRBV2 few CASRDWTTYNEQFF TGTGCCAGCAGGGACTGGACCACCTACAATGAGCAGTTCTTC
TRBJ2-1 TRBD2 TRBV28 . CASSLIAGIYNEQFF TGTGCCAGCAGTTTAATAGCGGGGATTTACAATGAGCAGTTCTTC
TRBJ2-7 TRBD2 TRBV2 . CASSVPLAGGQSSYEQYF TGTGCCAGCAGTGTCCCTCTAGCGGGAGGGCAGAGCTCCTACGAGCAGTACTTC
TRBJ2-1 . TRBV20-1 few CSARFPHLVGGEQFF TGCAGTGCTCGTTTCCCTCACCTCGTAGGGGGTGAGCAGTTCTTC
TRBJ1-2 . TRBV7-9 once CASSPGTAGYTF TGTGCCAGCAGCCCAGGGACCGCCGGCTACACCTTC
TRBJ2-4 . TRBV27 . CASGMVAKNIQYF TGTGCCAGCGGGATGGTAGCCAAAAACATTCAGTACTTC
TRBJ2-5 . TRBV28 few CASSPTNWETQYF TGTGCCAGCAGCCCTACCAATTGGGAGACCCAGTACTTC
TRBJ2-3 TRBD2 TRBV6-6 few CASSYRGGRTDTQYF TGTGCCAGCAGTTACCGGGGGGGCCGCACAGATACGCAGTATTTT
TRBJ1-2 . TRBV6-1 many CASISGDYGYTF TGTGCCAGCATATCGGGGGACTATGGCTACACCTTC
TRBJ2-2 . TRBV4-2 . CASSLHRNTGELFF TGTGCCAGCAGCCTACATAGGAACACCGGGGAGCTGTTTTTT
TRBJ2-5 . TRBV28 few CASSLQGFGQETQYF TGTGCCAGCAGTTTACAGGGTTTCGGCCAAGAGACCCAGTACTTC
TRBJ2-3 TRBD1 TRBV20-1 . CSAQTGALTDTQYF TGCAGTGCGCAGACAGGGGCCCTCACAGATACGCAGTATTTT
TRBJ2-7 TRBD2 TRBV20-1 . CSARGATSGQATYEQYF TGCAGTGCTAGAGGAGCGACTAGCGGGCAGGCCACCTACGAGCAGTACTTC
TRBJ2-7 TRBD1 TRBV12-3/TRBV12-4 . CASNPTGGDEQYF TGTGCCAGCAATCCGACAGGGGGCGACGAGCAGTACTTC
TRBJ2-3 . TRBV7-2 few CASSLGLGSTDTQYF TGTGCCAGCAGCTTAGGACTCGGGAGCACAGATACGCAGTATTTT
TRBJ1-1 . TRBV20-1 . CSAIRGQNTEAFF TGCAGTGCGATCCGGGGTCAGAACACTGAAGCTTTCTTT
TRBJ1-1 . TRBV9 . CASSEGGVGTEAFF TGTGCCAGCAGTGAGGGGGGGGTGGGCACTGAAGCTTTCTTT
TRBJ2-7 . TRBV18 . CASSQISYEQYF TGTGCCAGCTCGCAAATTTCCTACGAGCAGTACTTC
TRBJ1-2 . TRBV6-6 . CASRFFGAGYTF TGTGCCAGCAGATTCTTTGGGGCTGGCTACACCTTC
TRBJ2-7 . TRBV28 . CASTGDYEQYF TGTGCCAGCACAGGGGACTACGAGCAGTACTTC
TRBJ1-1 TRBD1 TRBV4-2 . CASSRTTGAPEAFF TGTGCCAGCAGCCGTACGACAGGGGCCCCTGAAGCTTTCTTT
TRBJ1-2 TRBD1 TRBV29-1 . CSVRPGGDYGYTF TGCAGCGTTCGGCCAGGGGGGGACTATGGCTACACCTTC
TRBJ1-5 . TRBV20-1 . CSARDASSNQPQHF TGCAGTGCTAGAGATGCTAGCAGCAATCAGCCCCAGCATTTT
TRBJ2-7 . TRBV7-6 . CASSPLPGTPTYEQYF TGTGCCAGCAGCCCCCTCCCCGGGACTCCTACCTACGAGCAGTACTTC
TRBJ2-7 . TRBV28 . CASSYAGDPYEQYF TGTGCCAGCAGTTACGCAGGGGACCCCTACGAGCAGTACTTC
TRBJ2-7 . TRBV29-1 . CSVESGSTYEQYF TGCAGCGTTGAATCGGGATCTACTTACGAGCAGTACTTC
TRBJ1-1 . TRBV28 . CASRPPGRDTEAFF TGTGCCAGCAGACCCCCAGGGAGGGACACTGAAGCTTTCTTT
TRBJ2-1 . TRBV5-1 . CASSSGQPTEQFF TGCGCCAGCAGCTCGGGACAACCCACGGAGCAGTTCTTC
TRBJ2-7 . TRBV6-5 few CASSYSQLYEQYF TGTGCCAGCAGTTACTCTCAGCTCTACGAGCAGTACTTC
TRBJ2-7 TRBD2 TRBV20-1 . CSATGIAGYGYEQYF TGCAGTGCTACCGGGATAGCGGGGTACGGGTACGAGCAGTACTTC
TRBJ1-2 . TRBV10-3 . CAISDTAGRSTSYTF TGTGCCATCAGTGATACGGCGGGTCGTAGTACTAGCTACACCTTC
TRBJ2-1 . TRBV18 . CASSAMDYYNEQFF TGTGCCAGCTCAGCCATGGACTACTACAATGAGCAGTTCTTC
TRBJ2-5 TRBD1 TRBV7-3 once CASSPWQGAETQYF TGTGCCAGCAGCCCTTGGCAGGGGGCTGAGACCCAGTACTTC
TRBJ2-5 . TRBV7-8 . CASRPDSQETQYF TGTGCCAGCAGACCCGACTCCCAAGAGACCCAGTACTTC
TRBJ2-1 TRBD2 TRBV7-9 . CASSFSGTTNNEQFF TGTGCCAGCAGCTTTTCCGGGACTACTAACAATGAGCAGTTCTTC
TRBJ2-1 . TRBV7-9 . CASSLGVTIGQFF TGTGCCAGCAGCTTAGGGGTGACGATTGGGCAGTTCTTC
TRBJ2-1 . TRBV7-2 few CASCTRSPYNEQFF TGTGCCAGCTGTACCAGGTCCCCCTACAATGAGCAGTTCTTC
TRBJ2-6 . TRBV12-5 . CASGLWQLTSGANVLTF TGTGCTAGTGGTTTGTGGCAGCTAACCTCTGGGGCCAACGTCCTGACTTTC
TRBJ1-1 . TRBV7-2 once CASSFRGPNTEAFF TGTGCCAGCAGCTTCAGGGGTCCGAACACTGAAGCTTTCTTT
TRBJ2-3 TRBD2 TRBV29-1 . CSVGASGASTDTQYF TGCAGCGTTGGAGCTAGCGGGGCTAGCACAGATACGCAGTATTTT
TRBJ2-1 TRBD2 TRBV20-1 . CSAKNSQREVNEQFF TGCAGTGCTAAAAATTCCCAGCGGGAGGTGAATGAGCAGTTCTTC
TRBJ2-7 . TRBV29-1 few CSVSNPGLQSSYEQYF TGCAGCGTCTCTAATCCGGGACTCCAGAGCTCCTACGAGCAGTACTTC
TRBJ1-2 . TRBV7-9 . CASKKSPGPSNYGYTF TGTGCCAGCAAAAAATCCCCGGGGCCCTCTAACTATGGCTACACCTTC
TRBJ2-5 . TRBV7-9 . CASSLEVDGTTYQETQYF TGTGCCAGCAGCTTAGAGGTGGACGGGACCACGTACCAAGAGACCCAGTACTTC
TRBJ2-7 . TRBV19 . CASSIDIGSPYEQYF TGTGCCAGTAGTATAGATATAGGGAGTCCCTACGAGCAGTACTTC
TRBJ2-5 TRBD2 TRBV5-1 . CASSSEDSGDQETQYF TGCGCCAGCAGCTCAGAAGATAGCGGGGACCAAGAGACCCAGTACTTC
TRBJ2-5 TRBD2 TRBV12-3/TRBV12-4 . CASSLGWGGSETEETQYF TGTGCCAGCAGCCTAGGTTGGGGCGGGAGTGAGACCGAAGAGACCCAGTACTTC
TRBJ2-7 . TRBV28 . CASTSGAREQYF TGTGCCAGCACCTCTGGGGCGAGGGAGCAGTACTTC
TRBJ1-4 . TRBV2 . CASSGSSATNEKLFF TGTGCCAGCAGTGGATCCAGCGCAACTAATGAAAAACTGTTTTTT
TRBJ2-7 . TRBV20-1 . CSARGAVSYEQYF TGCAGTGCTAGAGGGGCCGTTTCCTACGAGCAGTACTTC
TRBJ2-3 . TRBV12-3/TRBV12-4 . CASSFFGSTDTQYF TGTGCCAGCAGTTTTTTTGGGAGCACAGATACGCAGTATTTT
TRBJ2-7 TRBD2 TRBV12-3/TRBV12-4 . CASSPASGTYEQYF TGTGCCAGCAGTCCGGCTAGCGGCACCTACGAGCAGTACTTC